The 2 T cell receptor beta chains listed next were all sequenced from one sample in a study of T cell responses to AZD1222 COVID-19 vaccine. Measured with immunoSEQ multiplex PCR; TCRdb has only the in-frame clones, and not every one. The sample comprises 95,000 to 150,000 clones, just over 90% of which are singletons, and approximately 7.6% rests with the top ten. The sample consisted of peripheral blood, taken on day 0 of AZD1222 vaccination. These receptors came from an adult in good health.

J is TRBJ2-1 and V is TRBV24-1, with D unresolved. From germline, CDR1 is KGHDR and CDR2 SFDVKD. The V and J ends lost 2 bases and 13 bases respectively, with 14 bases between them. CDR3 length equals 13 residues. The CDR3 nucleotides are TGTGCCACCAGTGATTGGAGACGTGGGCGACAGTTCTTC. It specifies CATSDWRRGRQFF.

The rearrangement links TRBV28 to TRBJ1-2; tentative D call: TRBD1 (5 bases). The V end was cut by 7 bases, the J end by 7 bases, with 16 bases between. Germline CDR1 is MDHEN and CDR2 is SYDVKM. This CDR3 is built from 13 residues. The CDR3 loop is CASTQSGGLGYTF. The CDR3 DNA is TGTGCCAGCACCCAATCGGGGGGACTTGGCTACACCTTC.